This T cell receptor beta chain stems from a study of cytomegalovirus exposure and HLA in healthy donors. On the study more broadly: The 100 to 150 validation repertoires were reported in a later analysis to have been generated on the same platform as the roughly 670 first-cohort repertoires. Whole-study results and caveats: The tendency of first-cohort TCR clusters to co-occur in the 120 or so validation repertoires was identified by a subsequent analysis. Among the CMV-associated chains, a few were confirmed in vitro as specific for CMV antigens. The classifier reportedly diagnosed cytomegalovirus status with high specificity and sensitivity.

CDR3 length equals 12 residues. Using immunoSEQ multiplex PCR, the repertoire was profiled, and TCRdb retains in-frame clones only, with some absent. This sample has 250,000 to 300,000 clones, with roughly 89% found just once. This clone came up once. Its specificity is not known. The sample consisted of PBMCs. The chain uses TRBV7-5 and TRBJ2-1; the table's TRBD2 call for D was not verified on the DNA. TRBV7-5 counts as a pseudogene. This receptor was taken from a woman between 18 and 29 years old in good health and CMV-seronegative. For the CDR3, the DNA is TGTGCCAGAATACGGTTTTACAATGAGCAGTTCTTC. The encoded protein is CARIRFYNEQFF.